This TCR beta chain was profiled in a study of OX40 agonist ivuxolimab in advanced cancers. Broadly, across the study: Ivuxolimab, which targeted the costimulatory receptor OX40 (CD134), was an agonistic, fully human IgG2 monoclonal antibody. The monotherapy dose-escalation portion (N of about 57 patients) of the phase I ivuxolimab trial is reported in the paper. Of the 52 patients in dose escalation, about 20 had hepatocellular carcinoma, approximately 15 had melanoma, 9 had renal cell carcinoma and 9 had head and neck cancer. The point of sequencing TCRbeta in the periphery was to test whether ivuxolimab changed TCR sequence diversity and drove clonal T-cell expansion. Intravenous ivuxolimab was administered to patients every 2 weeks at six dose levels: 0.01, 0.1, 0.3, 1.5, 3 and 10 mg/kg. Prior anti-PD-1, anti-PD-L1 or anti-CTLA-4 therapy was permitted, and approximately 42% of dose-escalation patients had received checkpoint inhibitors. In the dose-escalation cohort, 65% to 90% of patients were male, and the mean age was approximately 60 years, with a range of about 23 to 90. Partial responses occurred in three dose-escalation patients, of whom one had hepatocellular carcinoma and two had cutaneous melanoma. Results and caveats for the whole study, not just this receptor: Partial responders in the 0.1-3.0 mg/kg groups had among the lowest normalized peripheral clonal expansion, especially among CD8+ T cells. Low levels of normalized T-cell clonal expansion were also seen in some patients who did not respond. At doses of 0.1 to 3.0 mg/kg, clonal expansion of both CD4+ and CD8+ T cells in blood was seen between baseline and week 6. Which antigens the clonally expanded peripheral T cells were specific for was not determined. After ivuxolimab, CD8+ T cells had more expanded clones than CD4+ T cells on average.

Of note for this clone: The antigen this receptor binds is unknown. No much larger clone exists at a distance of one base, and base qualities are not known.

To sequence the TCRbeta CDR3 region, genomic DNA was isolated from the sorted cells. The immunoSEQ Assay was used for sequencing of TCRbeta CDR3 regions. TCRdb carries this immuneACCESS record with in-frame sequences only. Its versions omit some clonotypes, under half of them owing to an unresolved V gene in the studies checked, with the rest unexplained. This sample gives around 69,000 clones in total; approximately 86% of them show up just once. The ten largest clones take up about 2.6% of the sample. Patients with autoimmune disease history or receiving systemic immunosuppression were excluded from the trial. Peripheral blood for TCR sequencing was drawn from every dose cohort at baseline, at cycle 4 day 1 and at cycle 7 day 1. Samples were obtained from an open-label, multicenter, first-in-human phase I dose-escalation trial of ivuxolimab. Adults with locally advanced or metastatic melanoma, renal cell carcinoma, hepatocellular carcinoma or head and neck squamous cell carcinoma were enrolled in the trial. Before TCR sequencing, CD4+ and CD8+ T cells were separately sorted from peripheral blood.

Counted from cysteine to phenylalanine, this CDR3 has 13 amino acids. The retained sequence is limited to the CDR3, 39 bases, with the frame set at the first base. Sequences MNHNY (CDR1) and SVGAGI (CDR2) are obtained from the germline V gene (reference sequence). V is cut by 5 bases and J by 1 base, and the space between the germline ends is 9 bases. The TCR sequence derives from an adult with an advanced solid tumor such as melanoma, head and neck, liver or kidney cancer. The rearranged chain carries TRBV6-6 and TRBJ2-7, with TRBD2 tentatively as D gene (5 bases match). The specimen comprised CD4+ or CD8+ T cells sorted from blood, sampled in a trial of the OX40 agonist ivuxolimab. Here the CDR3 is given as CASSGRGSYEQYF. The nucleotides read TGTGCCAGCAGTGGTCGGGGATCCTACGAGCAGTACTTC.